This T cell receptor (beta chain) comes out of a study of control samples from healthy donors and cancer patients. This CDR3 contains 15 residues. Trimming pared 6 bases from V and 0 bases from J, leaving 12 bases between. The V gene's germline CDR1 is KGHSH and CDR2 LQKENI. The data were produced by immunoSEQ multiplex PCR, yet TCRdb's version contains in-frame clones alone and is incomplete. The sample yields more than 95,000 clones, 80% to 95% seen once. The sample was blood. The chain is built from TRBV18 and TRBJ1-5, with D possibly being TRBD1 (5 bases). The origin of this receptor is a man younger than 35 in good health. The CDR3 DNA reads TGTGCCAGCTCCATTTCAGGGAATAGCAATCAGCCCCAGCATTTT. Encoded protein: CASSISGNSNQPQHF.